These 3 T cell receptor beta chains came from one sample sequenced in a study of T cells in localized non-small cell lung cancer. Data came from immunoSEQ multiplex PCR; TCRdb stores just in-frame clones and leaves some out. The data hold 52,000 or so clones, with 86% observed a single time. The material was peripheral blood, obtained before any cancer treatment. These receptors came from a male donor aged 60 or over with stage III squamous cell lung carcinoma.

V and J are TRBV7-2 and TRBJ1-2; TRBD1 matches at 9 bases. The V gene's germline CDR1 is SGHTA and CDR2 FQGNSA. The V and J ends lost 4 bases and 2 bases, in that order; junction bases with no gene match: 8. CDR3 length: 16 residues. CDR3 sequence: CASSWGQGRSNYGYTF. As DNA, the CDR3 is TGTGCCAGCAGCTGGGGACAGGGAAGATCCAACTATGGCTACACCTTC.

CDR3 in DNA: TGTGCCAGCAGTTACTCCGTCGTGGGGGCCAACTATGGCTACACCTTC. Its translation is CASSYSVVGANYGYTF. V and J are TRBV6-5 and TRBJ1-2; maybe TRBD1 (6 bases). Germline CDR1 and CDR2: MNHEY and SVGAGI. The CDR3 extends over 16 amino acids. The V and J ends lost 0 bases and 2 bases respectively, with 13 bases between them.

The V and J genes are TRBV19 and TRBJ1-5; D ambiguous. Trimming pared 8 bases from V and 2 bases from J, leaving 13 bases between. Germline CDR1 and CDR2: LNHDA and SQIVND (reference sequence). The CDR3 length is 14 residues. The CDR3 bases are TGTGCCAGTGCGCGACTCGGCGGCAATCAGCCCCAGCATTTT. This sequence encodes CASARLGGNQPQHF.